This T cell receptor (beta chain) comes out of a study of identical twins (dated by TCRdb to the mid-2010s). Turning to the overall study: To test whether fetal clonotypes persist, this study deep-sequenced TCR alpha and beta repertoires from monozygotic twins, from unrelated adults of various ages, and from cord blood. To rule out contamination, replicate twin experiments were performed at different times with different library preparation protocols.

The CDR3 holds 13 amino acids from the cysteine to the phenylalanine. The CDR3 DNA has 39 bases and is translated from base 1. In the germline V gene, CDR1 corresponds to LGHNA and CDR2 to YNFKEQ. V loses 0 bases at its end and J loses 6 bases; junction bases beyond the gene matches: 2. This clonotype was detected a few times. Its antigen has not been determined. Nothing much larger sits one base from this clone, and base qualities are not available. Receptor amplification or capture employed 5' RACE. TCRdb shows the sequencer as Illumina HiSeq 2000. A universal primer binding site was introduced by template switching, and a unique molecular identifier was present in the final cDNA, enabling accurate counting of TCR cDNA molecules. Specific primers in the conserved constant-segment region were used to synthesize first-strand cDNA for TCR alpha and beta chains. Each cDNA library was double barcoded, with a SMART-Mk sample barcode plus Illumina barcodes, to control for contamination. TruSeq adapter sequences, together with Illumina sample barcodes, were added in two successive PCR steps. The TCR alpha and beta cDNA libraries were sequenced on the Illumina HiSeq platform using custom primers. Concerning the study's data processing: MiGEC was used to process raw reads and extract unique molecular identifiers, and MiXCR was used to find CDR3 positions. For each individual, recombination models were inferred using an EM algorithm with the repgenHMM and IGoR tools. The tcR package in R was used for shared clonotype analysis, with sharing normalized by the product of cloneset sizes. Out-of-frame nonproductive sequences were analyzed to study raw recombination free of thymic and clonal selection effects. The raw public reads went through TCRdb reprocessing: fastp at Q25, MiXCR clone calling, in-frame beta chains kept. Records with the same CDR3 protein are collapsed into one entry carrying the most frequent genes and DNA. These V and J calls are TCRdb output, not the study's own analysis. This sample lists about 690,000 distinct CDR3 sequences; around 6% were detected once. About 2% of the sample is held by the ten biggest clonotypes.

Every donor in the study was a healthy Caucasian. Three unrelated non-twin adults were additionally sequenced: a male aged 18 to 30, a male aged 50 to 59 and a female aged 50 to 59. Using Miltenyi CD45RO+ enrichment and human naive T-cell isolation kits, memory (CD45RO+) and naive T cells were isolated from PBMC. General study outcomes and caveats: Compared with coincidental sharing between unrelated individuals, out-of-frame TCR alpha sequences shared between twins showed an excess of sequences with low generation probability. The excess sharing between twins in beta out-of-frame sequences was weaker because fewer shared sequences reduced the signal-to-noise ratio. Invariant T cells such as MAIT and iNKT could partly confound zero-insertion analyses, although diverse VJ usage argued against such confounding for most clonotypes. Because the same donors could not be followed over many years, the conclusions relied on cross-sectional statistical analysis. Out-of-frame TCR alpha sharing in monozygotic twins was systematically underestimated by recombination models, whereas sharing between unrelated individuals was in agreement with the recombination models. Fewer insertions were carried by abundant cord blood beta clonotypes, a similar but weaker trend appeared in young adult naive repertoires, and no such trend appeared in memory repertoires.

Recombination connected TRBV4-2 to TRBJ2-7; 7 of the junction bases match TRBD1. The sequence came from a man aged 18 to 30 in good health. Sequences were obtained from naive T cells sorted from blood. Interpreted using the paper, the cell subset or site label stands for: cells isolated with a human naive T-cell isolation kit. The sequenced DNA: TGTGCCAGCAGCCAAGATCGACAGGGCGAGCAGTACTTC. It specifies CASSQDRQGEQYF.